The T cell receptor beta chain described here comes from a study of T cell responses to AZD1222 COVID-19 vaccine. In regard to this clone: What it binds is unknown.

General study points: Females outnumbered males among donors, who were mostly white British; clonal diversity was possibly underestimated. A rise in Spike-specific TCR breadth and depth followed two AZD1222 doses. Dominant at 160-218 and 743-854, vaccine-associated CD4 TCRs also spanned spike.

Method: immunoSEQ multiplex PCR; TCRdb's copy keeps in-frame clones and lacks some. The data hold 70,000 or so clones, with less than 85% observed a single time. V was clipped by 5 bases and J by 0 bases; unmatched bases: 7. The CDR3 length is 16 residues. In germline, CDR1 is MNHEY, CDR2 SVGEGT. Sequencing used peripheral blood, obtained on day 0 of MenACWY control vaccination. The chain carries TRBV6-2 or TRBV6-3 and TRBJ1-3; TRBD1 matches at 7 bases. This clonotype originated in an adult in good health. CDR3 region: CASSRQGGLSGNTIYF. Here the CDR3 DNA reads TGTGCCAGCAGTCGACAGGGTGGACTCTCTGGAAACACCATATATTTT.